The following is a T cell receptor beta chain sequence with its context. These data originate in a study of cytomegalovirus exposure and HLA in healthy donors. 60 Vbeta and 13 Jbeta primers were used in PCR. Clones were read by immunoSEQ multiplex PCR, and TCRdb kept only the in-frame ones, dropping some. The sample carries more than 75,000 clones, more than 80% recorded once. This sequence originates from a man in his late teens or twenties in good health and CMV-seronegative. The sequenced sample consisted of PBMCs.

CDR3 sequence (DNA): TGCGCCAGCAGCCAAGAGAGGATCACAGATACGCAGTATTTT. It encodes CASSQERITDTQYF. The V and J genes are TRBV4-1 and TRBJ2-3; D is unclear. The CDR3 is 14 residues long. Germline CDR1 is MGHRA and CDR2 is YSYEKL. V was clipped by 0 bases and J by 2 bases, with 6 bases between them.